Presented here are 11 T cell receptor beta chains from one specimen sequenced in a study of regulatory T cells in long-lasting Graves disease. Arm-PCR of CDR3 regions and iRepertoire HTBI primers were used to build TCR beta libraries. TCRdb independently ran MiXCR on the multiplex PCR reads; one entry per CDR3 protein. The table records 400,000 or so distinct CDR3 sequences, less than 25% of them present only once. This sample's time point: persistent/refractory GD, antithyroid drugs over 5 years with positive TRAb. Generation of the TCR library employed RNA extracted from PBMCs. This specimen was peripheral blood mononuclear cells (PBMCs), taken when the disease was refractory, from a patient treated with antithyroid drugs. These receptors were obtained from a female donor with Graves disease.

Remarks on this clonotype: At one end, the junction sequence differs from germline, possibly due to a read error. J is TRBJ2-2 and V is TRBV3-1; D is perhaps TRBD1 or TRBD2 (5 bases each). Germline V gene lookup returns CDR1 LGHDT and CDR2 YNNKEL (reference sequence). There are 16 residues in the CDR3. This chain's CDR3 is CAGSQAAPGSTGELFF. For the CDR3, the DNA is TGTGCCGGCAGCCAAGCGGCTCCAGGGAGCACCGGGGAGCTGTTTTTT.

This clonotype was seen ten or more times. V gene TRBV28 combines with J gene TRBJ2-7; the D is unclear. The V end was cut by 7 bases, the J end by 7 bases, with 17 bases between. The CDR3 totals 13 residues. Germline V CDR1 and CDR2: MDHEN, SYDVKM. In nucleotides, the CDR3 is TGTGCCAGCACCCCCTTGGCGCCCAGGGAGCAGTACTTC. This gives the protein CASTPLAPREQYF.

This clonotype has a handful of counts. V is TRBV13 and J is TRBJ2-3; no firm D call. V was shortened by 0 bases and J by 2 bases, with 6 bases between the two germline ends. The germline V gene has CDR1 PRHDT and CDR2 FYEKMQ (reference sequence). CDR3 length: 14 residues. The CDR3 nucleotides read TGTGCCAGCAGCTTAGGGGAGACCACAGATACGCAGTATTTT. Its protein product is CASSLGETTDTQYF.

This clonotype appeared many times. The chain uses TRBV6-8 and TRBJ1-2; TRBD1 is a possible D gene (5 bases). This CDR3 comprises 12 residues. CDR1 is MNHGY and CDR2 is SAAAGT in the germline V gene. Deletions cut 9 bases from V and 8 bases from J, with 16 bases between. The CDR3 reads CARNGGDWGYTF. CDR3 sequence (DNA): TGTGCCAGAAACGGGGGAGACTGGGGCTACACCTTC.

This clonotype has ten or more counts. V is TRBV6-1 and J is TRBJ2-2; the D gene is possibly TRBD2 (6 bases). The CDR3 runs to 14 residues. V was trimmed by 5 bases and J by 6 bases, leaving 13 bases between them. Germline V gives CDR1 MNHNS, CDR2 SASEGT. The DNA of the CDR3 is TGTGCCAGCAGTACACCCTCGGGAGCCGGGGAGCTGTTTTTT. Its protein product is CASSTPSGAGELFF.

The J gene is TRBJ1-1, the V gene TRBV7-3, with 8 bases that match TRBD1. The germline gives CDR1 SGHTA, CDR2 FQGTGA. The J segment lost 4 bases and the V segment lost 6 bases, leaving 4 bases of the junction unmatched. The CDR3 covers 13 residues. In nucleotides, the CDR3 is TGTGCCAGCAGAACGGACAGGGCCACTGAAGCTTTCTTT. Translated, it gives CASRTDRATEAFF.

The V gene is TRBV7-9, the J gene TRBJ2-2, with unresolved D. Trimming removed 6 bases at V and 5 bases at J, with 19 bases between. CDR3 length: 16 amino acids. Germline V gene sequence: CDR1 SEHNR, CDR2 FQNEAQ (reference sequence). CDR3 nucleotides: TGTGCCAGCAGTCCAGGAAACACCCCGAGGACCGGGGAGCTGTTTTTT. Translated, it gives CASSPGNTPRTGELFF.

Comment on this clonotype: Just one base apart from a much larger clone, this may be a read error. Likely a read error: the CDR3 ends without its conserved phenylalanine or tryptophan. The chain employs TRBV12-3 or TRBV12-4 and TRBJ2-7, with D unresolved. V lost 3 bases to trimming and J lost 4 bases, with 19 bases between them. The CDR3 sequence is 16 residues long. CDR3 region: CASSFGRSPKAYEQYL. In nucleotides, the CDR3 is TGTGCCAGCAGTTTCGGCAGGAGCCCTAAGGCTTACGAGCAGTACCTC.

This clonotype showed up just a few times. The chain combines TRBV29-1 with TRBJ1-1, with D perhaps matching TRBD1 (5 bases). V was shortened by 6 bases and J by 1 base, with 18 bases between the two germline ends. Per germline, CDR1 SQVTM and CDR2 ANQGSEA. This CDR3 spans 15 amino acids. The CDR3 nucleotides read TGCAGCGTCCGAAGATGGGACCTGGGGAACACTGAAGCTTTCTTT. Its translation is CSVRRWDLGNTEAFF.

This sequence joins TRBV29-1 and TRBJ1-2; D gene ambiguous. The CDR3 runs 16 residues. Germline V gene lookup returns CDR1 SQVTM and CDR2 ANQGSEA. Trimming took 2 bases from V and 4 from J, leaving 20 bases between them. The CDR3, as DNA: TGCAGCGTTGAAATATTCGGAGGATCGCTTGGCTATGGCTACACCTTC. It translates to CSVEIFGGSLGYGYTF.

The sample holds a few counts of this clonotype. CDR3 protein: CASSPSFYGGVNTEAFF. The CDR3 DNA reads as TGTGCCAGCTCACCATCTTTCTATGGGGGAGTGAACACTGAAGCTTTCTTT. This chain uses TRBV18 with TRBJ1-1, with TRBD1 as a possible D gene (5 bases). The germline V gene has CDR1 KGHSH and CDR2 LQKENI. This CDR3 contains 17 residues. Deletions cut 2 bases from V and 0 bases from J, with 16 bases between.